Listed below are T cell receptor beta chains from one sample, sequenced in a study of vaccination effects on CD4 cells after COVID-19. Repertoires were generated with immunoSEQ multiplex PCR, while TCRdb's copy carries only in-frame clones and drops some. Found here are approximately 87,000 clones, approximately 81% of them singletons; the top ten hold 1.5% to 2%. These receptors' antigens are unknown. Material: CD4+ T cells from PBMCs cultured with HCoV-229E spike peptides, obtained before COVID-19 vaccination. The receptors were sampled from a human donor who received a COVID-19 vaccine. The CDR3 runs from the conserved cysteine through the conserved F or W. The order of the fields is V gene, CDR3 length, J gene, D gene, clone size, CDR3 DNA, CDR3 protein. D genes are given only for firm matches. Only some rows state a clone size, as once, few, many or a class for expanded clones.

v_call: TRBV6-6; cdr3_length: 14; j_call: TRBJ1-3; d_call: .; clone_size: .; cdr3_nt: TGTGCCAGCAGTGAGGGGAGAGCTGGAAACACCATATATTTT; cdr3_aa: CASSEGRAGNTIYF
v_call: TRBV7-3; cdr3_length: 14; j_call: TRBJ2-1; d_call: .; clone_size: .; cdr3_nt: TGTGCCAGCAGCTTAATGAGCCCGGCGGATGAGCAGTTCTTC; cdr3_aa: CASSLMSPADEQFF
v_call: TRBV19; cdr3_length: 19; j_call: TRBJ2-2; d_call: TRBD2; clone_size: .; cdr3_nt: TGTGCCAGTACCCAAGTCGGGCTAGCGGGGGGAACGAACACCGGGGAGCTGTTTTTT; cdr3_aa: CASTQVGLAGGTNTGELFF
v_call: TRBV6-2/TRBV6-3; cdr3_length: 12; j_call: TRBJ2-3; d_call: .; clone_size: .; cdr3_nt: TGTGCCAGCAGTCAAGGATCGCGTACGCAGTATTTT; cdr3_aa: CASSQGSRTQYF
v_call: TRBV19; cdr3_length: 12; j_call: TRBJ1-3; d_call: .; clone_size: .; cdr3_nt: TGTGCCAGTAGTATTATTGGGAACACCATATATTTT; cdr3_aa: CASSIIGNTIYF
v_call: TRBV23-1; cdr3_length: 19; j_call: TRBJ2-3; d_call: TRBD2; clone_size: .; cdr3_nt: TGCGCCAGCAGTCGGTGCGGGGGGACCGACCGAGAAACCACAGATACGCAGTATTTT; cdr3_aa: CASSRCGGTDRETTDTQYF
v_call: TRBV10-3; cdr3_length: 17; j_call: TRBJ1-2; d_call: TRBD1; clone_size: few; cdr3_nt: TGTGCCATCAGTAATGACAGGGGGAGATGGAATAACTATGGCTACACCTTC; cdr3_aa: CAISNDRGRWNNYGYTF
v_call: TRBV4-1; cdr3_length: 17; j_call: TRBJ2-2; d_call: TRBD2; clone_size: .; cdr3_nt: TGCGCCAGCAGCCAAGATCCTAGCGGGGACTACACCGGGGAGCTGTTTTTT; cdr3_aa: CASSQDPSGDYTGELFF
v_call: TRBV7-2; cdr3_length: 16; j_call: TRBJ2-1; d_call: .; clone_size: .; cdr3_nt: TGTGCCAGCAGCACCGCCGGGACTCACATCTACAATGAGCAGTTCTTC; cdr3_aa: CASSTAGTHIYNEQFF
v_call: TRBV29-1; cdr3_length: 14; j_call: TRBJ2-2; d_call: TRBD2; clone_size: .; cdr3_nt: TGCAGCGTGGCGGAACTAGCGGGGTCCGGGGAGCTGTTTTTT; cdr3_aa: CSVAELAGSGELFF
v_call: TRBV9; cdr3_length: 16; j_call: TRBJ2-3; d_call: TRBD2; clone_size: .; cdr3_nt: TGTGCCAGCAGCTATACCGGGACTAGCGGTACAGATACGCAGTATTTT; cdr3_aa: CASSYTGTSGTDTQYF
v_call: TRBV27; cdr3_length: 14; j_call: TRBJ1-1; d_call: TRBD1; clone_size: few; cdr3_nt: TGTGCCAGCAGTTTTGGAGACAGGGTCACTGAAGCTTTCTTT; cdr3_aa: CASSFGDRVTEAFF
v_call: TRBV5-1; cdr3_length: 15; j_call: TRBJ1-3; d_call: .; clone_size: .; cdr3_nt: TGCGCCAGCATGGTGGACGCCAGCTCTGGAAACACCATATATTTT; cdr3_aa: CASMVDASSGNTIYF
v_call: TRBV7-8; cdr3_length: 16; j_call: TRBJ1-5; d_call: .; clone_size: .; cdr3_nt: TGTGCCAGCAGCTTAGAAGGCGCCGGGGAGGATCAGCCCCAGCATTTT; cdr3_aa: CASSLEGAGEDQPQHF
v_call: TRBV28; cdr3_length: 12; j_call: TRBJ2-3; d_call: .; clone_size: .; cdr3_nt: TGTGCCAGCAGAACTAGCACAGATACGCAGTATTTT; cdr3_aa: CASRTSTDTQYF
v_call: TRBV6-1; cdr3_length: 13; j_call: TRBJ1-2; d_call: .; clone_size: .; cdr3_nt: TGTGCCAGCAGTGAATCACAGATCTATGGCTACACCTTC; cdr3_aa: CASSESQIYGYTF
v_call: TRBV3-1/TRBV3-2; cdr3_length: 12; j_call: TRBJ1-2; d_call: TRBD1; clone_size: few; cdr3_nt: TGTGCCAGCAGCAATACAGGGGATGGCTACACCTTC; cdr3_aa: CASSNTGDGYTF
v_call: TRBV9; cdr3_length: 14; j_call: TRBJ1-4; d_call: .; clone_size: .; cdr3_nt: TGTGCCAGCAGCGCAGGGACCGCGGATGAAAAACTGTTTTTT; cdr3_aa: CASSAGTADEKLFF
v_call: TRBV5-1; cdr3_length: 14; j_call: TRBJ2-3; d_call: TRBD2; clone_size: .; cdr3_nt: TGCGCCAGCAGCTTGAGGGAGGGGACAGATACGCAGTATTTT; cdr3_aa: CASSLREGTDTQYF
v_call: TRBV21-1; cdr3_length: 16; j_call: TRBJ1-5; d_call: .; clone_size: .; cdr3_nt: TGTGCCAGCAGCAAAAGGCTTTTCTATAGCAATCAGCCCCAGCATTTT; cdr3_aa: CASSKRLFYSNQPQHF
v_call: TRBV7-2; cdr3_length: 12; j_call: TRBJ2-1; d_call: TRBD1; clone_size: .; cdr3_nt: TGTGCCAGCAGCTTAACCACAGGGGTTCCGTTCTTC; cdr3_aa: CASSLTTGVPFF
v_call: TRBV5-1; cdr3_length: 15; j_call: TRBJ1-1; d_call: .; clone_size: few; cdr3_nt: TGCGCCAGCAGCGTACCGGGCGGATTCGACACTGAAGCTTTCTTT; cdr3_aa: CASSVPGGFDTEAFF
v_call: TRBV19; cdr3_length: 11; j_call: TRBJ2-1; d_call: .; clone_size: .; cdr3_nt: TGTGCCAGTAGCCACGAGGATGAGCAGTTCTTC; cdr3_aa: CASSHEDEQFF
v_call: TRBV7-2; cdr3_length: 12; j_call: TRBJ1-3; d_call: .; clone_size: .; cdr3_nt: TGTGCCAGCAGCCCCTCCGGAAACACCATATATTTT; cdr3_aa: CASSPSGNTIYF
v_call: TRBV9; cdr3_length: 15; j_call: TRBJ2-2; d_call: TRBD1; clone_size: .; cdr3_nt: TGTGCCAGCAGCGACAGGGGTACGAACACCGGGGAGCTGTTTTTT; cdr3_aa: CASSDRGTNTGELFF
v_call: TRBV2; cdr3_length: 12; j_call: TRBJ1-5; d_call: TRBD1; clone_size: .; cdr3_nt: TGTGCCAGCAGTCTACAGGGGCAGGAACGGCATTTT; cdr3_aa: CASSLQGQERHF
v_call: TRBV5-1; cdr3_length: 19; j_call: TRBJ2-2; d_call: TRBD2; clone_size: few; cdr3_nt: TGCGCCAGCAGCGCTGCGGGAGCGGGGGGAAGAACGAACACCGGGGAGCTGTTTTTT; cdr3_aa: CASSAAGAGGRTNTGELFF
v_call: TRBV10-2; cdr3_length: 11; j_call: TRBJ2-5; d_call: .; clone_size: once; cdr3_nt: TGCGCCAGCAGTAAGGGGGAGACCCAGTACTTC; cdr3_aa: CASSKGETQYF
v_call: TRBV7-9; cdr3_length: 11; j_call: TRBJ1-1; d_call: .; clone_size: .; cdr3_nt: TGTGCCAGCAGCTTAGGGACAGCTGCTTTCTTT; cdr3_aa: CASSLGTAAFF
v_call: TRBV2; cdr3_length: 14; j_call: TRBJ2-6; d_call: .; clone_size: .; cdr3_nt: TGTGCCAGCACGAGTAGGGCCGGGGCCAACGTCCTGACTTTC; cdr3_aa: CASTSRAGANVLTF
v_call: TRBV29-1; cdr3_length: 16; j_call: TRBJ2-1; d_call: .; clone_size: .; cdr3_nt: TGCAGCGTTGAAGATCTCGGGATACCCGAATACAATGAGCAGTTCTTC; cdr3_aa: CSVEDLGIPEYNEQFF
v_call: TRBV5-6; cdr3_length: 15; j_call: TRBJ1-4; d_call: TRBD1; clone_size: .; cdr3_nt: TGTGCCAGCAGCCGACAGGGGCTTACTAATGAAAAACTGTTTTTT; cdr3_aa: CASSRQGLTNEKLFF
v_call: TRBV7-3; cdr3_length: 13; j_call: TRBJ2-3; d_call: .; clone_size: .; cdr3_nt: TGTGCCAGCAGCCCGGGGGGCACAGATACGCAGTATTTT; cdr3_aa: CASSPGGTDTQYF
v_call: TRBV14; cdr3_length: 16; j_call: TRBJ1-2; d_call: .; clone_size: .; cdr3_nt: TGTGCCAGCAGCCGCAATAGACAGCGGGGGGTCTATGGCTACACCTTC; cdr3_aa: CASSRNRQRGVYGYTF
v_call: TRBV6-5; cdr3_length: 15; j_call: TRBJ2-3; d_call: TRBD1; clone_size: .; cdr3_nt: TGTGCCAGCAAGTACGGGACAGAGTACACAGATACGCAGTATTTT; cdr3_aa: CASKYGTEYTDTQYF
v_call: TRBV7-9; cdr3_length: 15; j_call: TRBJ1-1; d_call: .; clone_size: .; cdr3_nt: TGTGCCAGCAGCTGGGGCGGGGTGGGCTACACTGAAGCTTTCTTT; cdr3_aa: CASSWGGVGYTEAFF
v_call: TRBV10-1; cdr3_length: 13; j_call: TRBJ1-1; d_call: .; clone_size: .; cdr3_nt: TGCGCCAGCAGTGGTCCAGATACCACTGAAGCTTTCTTT; cdr3_aa: CASSGPDTTEAFF
v_call: TRBV7-9; cdr3_length: 14; j_call: TRBJ1-5; d_call: TRBD1; clone_size: .; cdr3_nt: TGTGCCAGCAGCCAAACAGGGGTATATCAGCCCCAGCATTTT; cdr3_aa: CASSQTGVYQPQHF
v_call: TRBV5-6; cdr3_length: 15; j_call: TRBJ2-1; d_call: TRBD1; clone_size: few; cdr3_nt: TGTGCCAGCAGCGCCGCGACAGGGGGTTACAATGAGCAGTTCTTC; cdr3_aa: CASSAATGGYNEQFF
v_call: TRBV5-1; cdr3_length: 13; j_call: TRBJ2-3; d_call: .; clone_size: .; cdr3_nt: TGCGCCAGCGCATTCTCCGGGAGAGATACGCAGTATTTT; cdr3_aa: CASAFSGRDTQYF
v_call: TRBV15; cdr3_length: 12; j_call: TRBJ1-5; d_call: .; clone_size: once; cdr3_nt: TGTGCCACCAGCAGGTTTCTTCAGCCCCAGCATTTT; cdr3_aa: CATSRFLQPQHF